This T cell receptor (beta chain) came from a study of cytomegalovirus exposure and HLA in healthy donors. V gave up 8 bases and J gave up 6 bases, with 14 bases separating them. CDR3 length: 13 residues. Germline V CDR1 and CDR2: SNHLY, FYNNEI. Study findings and constraints: Among the most significant clusters, several appeared linked to common viral pathogens in a later analysis.

As concerns this clone: What it binds is unknown.

Researchers ran the PCR with 60 Vbeta and 13 Jbeta primers. The method was immunoSEQ multiplex PCR; TCRdb's version includes in-frame clones alone and lacks a portion of them. The sample lists roughly 120,000 clones; about three quarters were seen once. The TCR sequence derives from a woman aged 25-40 years in good health and CMV-seronegative. Source material: PBMCs. The rearrangement links TRBV2 to TRBJ2-1; no definite D call. The CDR3 spells CASVLLTSNEQFF. CDR3 in DNA: TGTGCCAGCGTTTTGTTGACTTCCAATGAGCAGTTCTTC.